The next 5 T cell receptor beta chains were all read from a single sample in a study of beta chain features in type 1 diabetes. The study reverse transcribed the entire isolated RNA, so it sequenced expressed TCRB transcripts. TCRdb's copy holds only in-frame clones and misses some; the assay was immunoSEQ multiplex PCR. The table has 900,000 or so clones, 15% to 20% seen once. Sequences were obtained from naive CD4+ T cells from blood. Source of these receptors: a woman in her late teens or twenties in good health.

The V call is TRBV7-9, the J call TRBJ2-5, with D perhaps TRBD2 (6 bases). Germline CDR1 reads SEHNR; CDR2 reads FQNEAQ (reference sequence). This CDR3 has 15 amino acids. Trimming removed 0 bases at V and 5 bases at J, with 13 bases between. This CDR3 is CASSLAFSGVETQYF. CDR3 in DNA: TGTGCCAGCAGCTTAGCTTTTTCGGGAGTGGAGACCCAGTACTTC.

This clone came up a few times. CDR3 region: CAIRGQGALWEQYF. The DNA of the CDR3 is TGTGCCATCAGAGGACAGGGGGCGTTATGGGAGCAGTACTTC. This sequence joins TRBV10-3 and TRBJ2-7; 11 bases line up with TRBD1. Germline CDR1 reads ENHRY; CDR2 reads SYGVKD. V shed 6 bases and J 7 bases; nucleotides not matched to a gene: 8. CDR3 length equals 14 residues.

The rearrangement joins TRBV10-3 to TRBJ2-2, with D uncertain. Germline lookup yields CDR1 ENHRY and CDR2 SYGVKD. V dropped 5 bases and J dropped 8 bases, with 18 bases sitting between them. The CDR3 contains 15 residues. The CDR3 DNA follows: TGTGCCATCAGTTCCCGGACCAGAGCCCTGGGGGAGCTGTTTTTT. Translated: CAISSRTRALGELFF.

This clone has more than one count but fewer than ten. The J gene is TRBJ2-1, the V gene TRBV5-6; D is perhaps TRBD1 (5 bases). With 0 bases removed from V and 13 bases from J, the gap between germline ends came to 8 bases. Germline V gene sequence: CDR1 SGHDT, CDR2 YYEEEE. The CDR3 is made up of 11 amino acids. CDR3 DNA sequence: TGTGCCAGCAGCTTGGTCAGGGAACAGTTCTTC. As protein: CASSLVREQFF. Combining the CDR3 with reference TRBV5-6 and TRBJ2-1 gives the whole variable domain DAGVTQSPTHLIKTRGQQVTLRCSPKSGHDTVSWYQQALGQGPQFIFQYYEEEERQRGNFPDRFSGHQFPNYSSELNVNALLLGDSALYLCASSLVREQFFGPGTRLTVL.

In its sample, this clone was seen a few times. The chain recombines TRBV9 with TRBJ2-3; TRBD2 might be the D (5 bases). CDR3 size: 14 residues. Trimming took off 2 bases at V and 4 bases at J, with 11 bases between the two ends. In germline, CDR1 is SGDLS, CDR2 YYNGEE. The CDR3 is CASSVRGSPDTQYF. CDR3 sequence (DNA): TGTGCCAGCAGCGTTCGAGGGAGCCCAGATACGCAGTATTTT.